These T cell receptor beta chains were read from a single sample in a study of CD8 T cells in ankylosing spondylitis. In TCRdb, the 5' RACE reads were re-called with MiXCR into one record per CDR3 protein. The sample lists around 440,000 distinct CDR3 sequences; 17% were seen once. Sequencing was done on a sample of blood, either unsorted or a sorted T cell fraction (not recorded which). Receptor source: a male donor with ankylosing spondylitis. Each CDR3 is given with its conserved first and last residue.

J gene: TRBJ1-5
V gene: TRBV20-1
CDR3 protein: CSARAGGAGQPQHF

J gene: TRBJ1-6
V gene: TRBV3-1
CDR3 protein: CASSQDKAGAPLHF

J gene: TRBJ2-1
V gene: TRBV28
CDR3 protein: CASSSMTSGSYNEQFF

J gene: TRBJ2-5
V gene: TRBV3-1
CDR3 protein: CASSQVRGSGETQYF

J gene: TRBJ2-1
V gene: TRBV20-1
CDR3 protein: CSALSGSGYNEQFF

J gene: TRBJ2-7
V gene: TRBV20-1
CDR3 protein: CSAVSGRMPYEQYF

J gene: TRBJ2-4
V gene: TRBV5-1
CDR3 protein: CASSLFGLAGVAKNIQYF

J gene: TRBJ2-3
V gene: TRBV12-3/TRBV12-4
CDR3 protein: CASSRDGGTDTQYF

J gene: TRBJ2-7
V gene: TRBV28
CDR3 protein: CASSSSGSINYEQYF

J gene: TRBJ2-1
V gene: TRBV4-1
CDR3 protein: CASSQERDRVYYNEQFF

J gene: TRBJ2-5
V gene: TRBV20-1
CDR3 protein: CSARPLAGWGETQYF

J gene: TRBJ1-5
V gene: TRBV15
CDR3 protein: CATSRDPRDSSNQPQHF

J gene: TRBJ1-1
V gene: TRBV5-1
CDR3 protein: CASSYLDGNTEAFF

J gene: TRBJ2-1
V gene: TRBV20-1
CDR3 protein: CSARRTGGWNEQFF

J gene: TRBJ2-7
V gene: TRBV12-3/TRBV12-4
CDR3 protein: CASTRGKTYEQYF

J gene: TRBJ1-1
V gene: TRBV12-3/TRBV12-4
CDR3 protein: CASRQGTATEAFF

J gene: TRBJ2-3
V gene: TRBV4-2
CDR3 protein: CASSQLTSGNTDTQYF

J gene: TRBJ2-7
V gene: TRBV20-1
CDR3 protein: CSARGAEQYF

J gene: TRBJ1-6
V gene: TRBV20-1
CDR3 protein: CSAWTRVIDSPLHF

J gene: TRBJ2-5
V gene: TRBV12-3/TRBV12-4
CDR3 protein: CASRIGGTTTWETQYF

J gene: TRBJ2-3
V gene: TRBV6-1
CDR3 protein: CASSEEVAGNTDTQYF

J gene: TRBJ2-1
V gene: TRBV25-1
CDR3 protein: CASSETGSRTNEQFF

J gene: TRBJ2-3
V gene: TRBV4-2
CDR3 protein: CASSRLGSASTDTQYF

J gene: TRBJ2-2
V gene: TRBV3-1
CDR3 protein: CASSPGPRGTGELFF

J gene: TRBJ1-1
V gene: TRBV7-2
CDR3 protein: CASRLGMYTEAFF

J gene: TRBJ2-2
V gene: TRBV5-1
CDR3 protein: CASSLELVNTGELFF

J gene: TRBJ1-2
V gene: TRBV18
CDR3 protein: CASSPSTGAAYGYTF

J gene: TRBJ1-1
V gene: TRBV20-1
CDR3 protein: CSASLPGGRTFF

J gene: TRBJ1-3
V gene: TRBV7-9
CDR3 protein: CASSLAPGAYSGNTIYF

J gene: TRBJ1-4
V gene: TRBV11-2
CDR3 protein: CASSSLGDNEKLFF

J gene: TRBJ1-1
V gene: TRBV5-5
CDR3 protein: CASSLAGSTEAFF

J gene: TRBJ2-6
V gene: TRBV12-3/TRBV12-4
CDR3 protein: CASSWTDGANVLTF

J gene: TRBJ2-1
V gene: TRBV4-2
CDR3 protein: CASMWGVGDYNEQFF

J gene: TRBJ2-3
V gene: TRBV6-1
CDR3 protein: CASSHDRGQGTDTQYF

J gene: TRBJ2-1
V gene: TRBV12-3/TRBV12-4
CDR3 protein: CASSLRGVYNEQFF

J gene: TRBJ2-2
V gene: TRBV6-2/TRBV6-3
CDR3 protein: CASSYFAATGELFF

J gene: TRBJ1-2
V gene: TRBV12-3/TRBV12-4
CDR3 protein: CASRHTGGGYYGYTF

J gene: TRBJ2-3
V gene: TRBV7-2
CDR3 protein: CASKGGRSTDTQYF

J gene: TRBJ2-2
V gene: TRBV5-1
CDR3 protein: CASSLVPGEAGELFF

J gene: TRBJ2-7
V gene: TRBV5-1
CDR3 protein: CASSLFPVQGAYEQYF

J gene: TRBJ2-5
V gene: TRBV7-2
CDR3 protein: CASSLAGTSRIETQYF

J gene: TRBJ2-7
V gene: TRBV4-2
CDR3 protein: CASRHGDGEQYF

J gene: TRBJ1-2
V gene: TRBV9
CDR3 protein: CASSVDRQPGYGYTF

J gene: TRBJ2-7
V gene: TRBV30
CDR3 protein: CAWSVTGYEQYF

J gene: TRBJ1-1
V gene: TRBV12-3/TRBV12-4
CDR3 protein: CASSPTGRYTEAFF

J gene: TRBJ1-2
V gene: TRBV6-1
CDR3 protein: CASAPGQGRYGYTF

J gene: TRBJ1-3
V gene: TRBV2
CDR3 protein: CASSEDPWVAGNTIYF

J gene: TRBJ2-2
V gene: TRBV19
CDR3 protein: CASSRKQPTNTGELFF

J gene: TRBJ1-1
V gene: TRBV18
CDR3 protein: CASSPGGQINTEAFF

J gene: TRBJ1-4
V gene: TRBV7-6
CDR3 protein: CASSPGWSENEKLFF

J gene: TRBJ2-1
V gene: TRBV7-3
CDR3 protein: CASSPLSGAVGNEQFF

J gene: TRBJ2-3
V gene: TRBV11-2
CDR3 protein: CASSSGTGWADTQYF

J gene: TRBJ2-1
V gene: TRBV11-2
CDR3 protein: CASSLEWGASSYNEQFF

J gene: TRBJ2-1
V gene: TRBV12-3/TRBV12-4
CDR3 protein: CASNPDSLGEQFF

J gene: TRBJ2-7
V gene: TRBV20-1
CDR3 protein: CSAHRGLAGDEQYF

J gene: TRBJ2-1
V gene: TRBV20-1
CDR3 protein: CSASPLAGGNNEQFF

J gene: TRBJ1-2
V gene: TRBV24-1
CDR3 protein: CATSDPLSCYTF

J gene: TRBJ1-1
V gene: TRBV20-1
CDR3 protein: CSARARQGMNTEAFF